These 24 T cell receptor beta chains were all obtained from the same sample, sequenced in a study of molecular identifiers for immune sequencing clone quantification. One entry per CDR3 protein results from TCRdb running MiXCR on the PCR reads. This table has 53,000 or so distinct CDR3 sequences, 36% appearing once. Specimen: naive CD8+ T cells from blood, with Jurkat cell RNA spiked in. Subset of the sample: FACS-sorted CD8+CD4-CCR7+CD45RA+ naive T cells. These receptors were obtained from a human donor in good health. Some libraries in this study had Jurkat cell RNA spiked in.

This clonotype has at least ten counts. This chain links TRBV20-1 with TRBJ1-5; no firm D call. Trimming left V 3 bases short and J 3 bases short, with 21 bases between. CDR1 and CDR2 (germline): DFQATT, SNEGSKA (reference sequence). The CDR3 totals 17 residues. The CDR3 DNA follows: TGCAGTGCTAGCCCTTCGGACTTCTTGGGTGACAATCAGCCCCAGCATTTT. Amino acid sequence: CSASPSDFLGDNQPQHF.

J is TRBJ2-7 and V is TRBV6-5; D may correspond to TRBD1 or TRBD2 (6 bases each). V lost 0 bases, J lost 2 bases, and 11 bases lay in between. CDR1 MNHEY and CDR2 SVGAGI come from the germline V gene. The CDR3 loop spans 15 amino acids. In DNA form, the CDR3 reads TGTGCCAGCAGTTACTCGAGGGGGGCAGCCTACGAGCAGTACTTC. This codes for CASSYSRGAAYEQYF.

This clonotype was observed a few times. V gene TRBV28 combines with J gene TRBJ2-7, with a possible D match to TRBD1 (5 bases). CDR1 is MDHEN and CDR2 is SYDVKM in the germline V gene. Trimming stripped 8 bases from V and 4 bases from J, with 12 bases between. This CDR3 is built from 12 residues. CDR3 amino acids: CASARQGYEQYF. The CDR3 DNA reads as TGTGCCAGCGCCCGTCAGGGTTACGAGCAGTACTTC.

This clonotype was picked up a small number of times. The rearrangement links TRBV4-3 to TRBJ2-3; either TRBD1 or TRBD2 may supply D (6 bases each). CDR1 is LGHNA, CDR2 YSLEER, per germline. Trimming took off 4 bases at V and 5 bases at J, with 19 bases between the two ends. This CDR3 contains 16 residues. CDR3 sequence (DNA): TGCGCCAGCAGCCCCGGTGGGGGGCTAGGGGGAGATACGCAGTATTTT. As protein: CASSPGGGLGGDTQYF.

Regarding this clonotype: This may stem from a read error, because a much larger clone lies one nucleotide away. The chain carries TRBV2 and TRBJ2-7; no clear D. The CDR3 contains 12 residues. The germline V gene encodes CDR1 SNHLY and CDR2 FYNNEI. The CDR3 is CASRGRLSERYF. CDR3 coding DNA: TGTGCCAGCAGGGGAAGGTTGTCGGAGCGGTACTTC.

CDR3 residues: CASRGLTNEQFF. Here the CDR3 DNA reads TGTGCCAGCAGGGGTTTGACCAATGAGCAGTTCTTC. J is TRBJ2-1 and V is TRBV2; D not resolved. Germline values: CDR1 SNHLY, CDR2 FYNNEI. The CDR3 is 12 amino acids. Trimming cost V 6 bases and J 6 bases, with 9 bases left between them.

To note about this clonotype: At one of its ends the junction is not consistent with the germline gene, which may arise from a read error. CDR3 in DNA: TGTGCCAGCAGCCAAGCGCAGTCCCGAGAGACCCGGTACTTC. Translating gives CASSQAQSRETRYF. The chain employs TRBV3-1 and TRBJ2-5, with D unresolved. The CDR3 is made up of 14 amino acids. Germline V gene lookup returns CDR1 LGHDT and CDR2 YNNKEL (reference sequence).

A single count supports this clonotype. The genes are TRBV7-6 and TRBJ1-1; a possible D gene is TRBD1 (5 bases). Per the germline V gene, CDR1 is SGHVS and CDR2 is FNYEAQ. Trimming left V 1 base short and J 0 bases short, with 12 bases between. This CDR3 spans 16 amino acids. CDR3 protein: CASSLEIGGLNTEAFF. In nucleotides, the CDR3 is TGTGCCAGCAGCTTAGAGATTGGGGGTTTGAACACTGAAGCTTTCTTT.

This clonotype has only a few counts. Being one base from a much bigger clone, this may be a read error. It is likely a read error, because the conserved phenylalanine at the end of the CDR3 is missing. The chain couples TRBV4-3 to TRBJ1-1; D unclear. The CDR3 has 15 residues. Per germline, CDR1 LGHNA and CDR2 YSLEER. Trimming took off 0 bases at V and 1 base at J, with 9 bases between the two ends. In DNA form, the CDR3 reads TGCGCCAGCAGCCAAGATCCGGGGTCGAACACTGAAGCTTTCATT. This codes for CASSQDPGSNTEAFI.

With respect to this clonotype: This may be a read error: a much more frequent sequence differs by one nucleotide. The V call is TRBV29-1, the J call TRBJ2-3, with no clear D. The CDR3 runs 8 residues. Between the trimmed V and J ends, which lost 6 bases and 11 bases, there was a span of 6 bases. Germline V CDR1 and CDR2: SQVTM, ANQGSEA. DNA of the CDR3: TGCAGCGTCCTAGGGCAGTATTTT. Its protein is CSVLGQYF.

V and J are TRBV5-4 and TRBJ2-1; possible D gene TRBD1, 5 bases. CDR1 is SGHNT, CDR2 YYREEE, per germline (reference sequence). Trimming removed 0 bases from V and 15 bases from J, with 10 bases in between. The CDR3 covers 11 residues. CDR3 protein: CASSLGGHSFF. The CDR3 DNA sequence: TGTGCCAGCAGCTTGGGGGGCCACTCGTTCTTC.

The rearrangement links TRBV7-3 to TRBJ2-3; D might be TRBD2 (5 bases). CDR1 and CDR2 from the germline V gene are SGHTA and FQGTGA. V lost 0 bases to trimming and J lost 1 base, with 8 bases between them. The length of the CDR3 is 15 residues. CDR3: CASSLTGSGTDTQYF. DNA of the CDR3: TGTGCCAGCAGCTTAACGGGTAGCGGCACAGATACGCAGTATTTT.

With respect to this clonotype: One base away lies a much larger clone, so this may be a sequencing read error. This rearrangement joins TRBV12-3 or TRBV12-4 to TRBJ2-3; no definite D call. The CDR3 extends over 14 amino acids. The CDR3 DNA reads as TGTGCCAGCAGTTTAGTGGGCACCACAGATTCGCAGTATTTT. Its protein is CASSLVGTTDSQYF.

The chain couples TRBV29-1 to TRBJ2-7, with D perhaps matching TRBD1 (6 bases). CDR1 and CDR2 from the germline V gene are SQVTM and ANQGSEA. The CDR3 runs to 13 residues. Trimming took 7 bases from V and 2 from J, leaving 15 bases between them. The CDR3 is CSALTGDTYEQYF. DNA for the CDR3: TGCAGCGCATTGACAGGAGACACCTACGAGCAGTACTTC.

This clonotype has ten or more counts. The chain recombines TRBV27 with TRBJ2-7; 8 nucleotides line up with TRBD1. Germline CDR1 and CDR2: MNHEY and SMNVEV (reference sequence). V lost 3 bases to trimming and J lost 4 bases; unmatched junction nucleotides: 5. This CDR3 is built from 14 residues. The CDR3 region is CASSFADRGYEQYF. CDR3 DNA: TGTGCCAGCAGTTTCGCTGACAGGGGATACGAGCAGTACTTC.

At least ten counts were recorded for this clonotype. The rearrangement uses TRBV28 and TRBJ2-7, with 10 bases fitting TRBD2. The trim removed 3 bases at V and 7 bases at J, leaving 12 bases unmatched. The germline CDR1 and CDR2 sequences are MDHEN and SYDVKM. The CDR3 sequence is 16 residues long. The DNA for the CDR3 is TGTGCCAGCAGTTTTTCGCTAGCGGGGGACTCGGGGGAGCAGTACTTC. Translating gives CASSFSLAGDSGEQYF.

The chain joins TRBV5-6 to TRBJ2-2; D is unclear. Germline V CDR1 and CDR2: SGHDT, YYEEEE. V was trimmed by 6 bases and J by 7 bases, leaving 13 bases between them. The CDR3 has 13 amino acids. Written as DNA, the CDR3 is TGTGCCAGCACACAGTTGGAAGACGGGGAGCTGTTTTTT. Amino acid sequence: CASTQLEDGELFF.

About this clonotype: Given the absence of the conserved phenylalanine or tryptophan at the CDR3 end, a read error is likely. This rearrangement joins TRBV7-9 to TRBJ2-1; 10 bases match TRBD2. The V gene end was trimmed by 4 bases and the J gene end by 2 bases; junction bases not matched to a gene: 14. The CDR3 length is 19 residues. Germline CDR1 and CDR2: SEHNR and FQNEAQ (reference sequence). This CDR3 is CASSSIAGGPIETYNEQFL. In nucleotides, the CDR3 is TGTGCCAGCAGCTCCATAGCGGGAGGACCAATCGAAACCTACAATGAGCAGTTCCTC.

Notes on this clonotype: Given a much more abundant clone one base away, this may be a read error. V gene TRBV11-3 combines with J gene TRBJ2-1, with D hard to call. Germline assignment: CDR1 SGHNT and CDR2 YENEEA. The V gene lost 1 base and the J gene lost 8 bases, with 9 bases spanning the gap. CDR3 length equals 13 residues. CDR3 sequence reads: CASSLARADEQFF. The CDR3 nucleotides read TGTGCCAGCAGCTTAGCTAGGGCCGATGAGCAGTTCTTC. Together with reference TRBV11-3 and TRBJ2-1, the CDR3 gives the full variable domain: EAGVVQSPRYKIIEKKQPVAFWCNPISGHNTLYWYLQNLGQGPELLIRYENEEAVDDSQLPKDRFSAERLKGVDSTLKIQPAELGDSAVYLCASSLARADEQFFGPGTRLTVL.

As to this clonotype: As the CDR3 is not closed by the conserved phenylalanine or tryptophan, this likely results from a read error. The rearrangement joins TRBV6-6 to TRBJ1-4, with no clear D. Trimming removed 2 bases at V and 0 bases at J, with 4 bases between. The CDR3 loop spans 14 amino acids. The germline V gene encodes CDR1 MNHNY and CDR2 SVGAGI (reference sequence). Here the CDR3 reads CASSYTATNEKLFI. CDR3 bases: TGTGCCAGCAGTTACACAGCAACTAATGAAAAACTGTTTATT.

This clonotype showed up many times. The V and J genes are TRBV6-5 and TRBJ2-3; D may match TRBD1 or TRBD2 (5 bases each). V was clipped by 7 bases and J by 4 bases, with 12 bases between them. Germline V gene lookup returns CDR1 MNHEY and CDR2 SVGAGI. The CDR3 consists of 13 residues. The CDR3 reads CASTNGGSDTQYF. For the CDR3, the DNA is TGTGCCAGCACCAATGGGGGATCAGATACGCAGTATTTT.

The gene calls are TRBV6-2 or TRBV6-3 and TRBJ2-2; possibly TRBD1 or TRBD2 for D (5 bases each). Germline V gene data show CDR1 as MNHEY and CDR2 as SVGEGT. V was cut by 5 bases and J by 6 bases, with 16 bases left in between. The CDR3 is made up of 15 amino acids. The CDR3 loop reads CASSLTRPGPGELFF. CDR3 in DNA: TGTGCCAGCAGTCTCACCCGACCGGGGCCCGGGGAGCTGTTTTTT.

This clonotype was found a few times. The gene calls are TRBV4-3 and TRBJ2-7; D is unresolved. The CDR3 consists of 14 residues. V dropped 1 base and J dropped 2 bases, with 9 bases sitting between them. Germline values: CDR1 LGHNA, CDR2 YSLEER. The CDR3 is CASSQALRPYEQYF. The CDR3 DNA sequence: TGCGCCAGCAGCCAAGCGCTTAGGCCCTACGAGCAGTACTTC.

Concerning this clonotype itself: The CDR3 does not close with the conserved phenylalanine or tryptophan, likely indicating a read error. This chain links TRBV15 with TRBJ2-7; D might be TRBD1 (5 bases). Germline V lookup: CDR1 LNHNV, CDR2 YYDKDF (reference sequence). The CDR3 contains 15 residues. Trimming cost V 3 bases and J 0 bases, with 12 bases left between them. The CDR3, as DNA: TGTGCCACCAGCAGTTCAGGGCTCCCCTCCTACGAGCAGTACATC. Its protein is CATSSSGLPSYEQYI.